This is a list of T cell receptor beta chains from one sample in a study of blood T cells in healthy people across ages. In TCRdb, the 5' RACE reads were re-called with MiXCR into one record per CDR3 protein. The data contain about 780,000 distinct CDR3 sequences, 20% to 30% of them singletons. These data were likewise used in another study, on T cells of mothers and their children.

Input material: blood. These receptors all come from a boy younger than 18 in good health. Both conserved end residues are part of each CDR3. Each record gives: clone size, D gene, V gene, CDR3 length, J gene, CDR3 DNA, CDR3 protein. D genes are given only for firm matches. Clone size is stated in some rows and not others, as once, few, many or a class when expanded.

clone_size: few; d_call: .; v_call: TRBV11-3; cdr3_length: 15; j_call: TRBJ2-1; cdr3_nt: TGTGCCAGCAGCTTAGTAGTCGGCCCCCACAATGAGCAGTTCTTC; cdr3_aa: CASSLVVGPHNEQFF
clone_size: .; d_call: TRBD1; v_call: TRBV30; cdr3_length: 13; j_call: TRBJ1-2; cdr3_nt: TGTGCCTGGAGGACAGGGGGCTGGTATGGCTACACCTTC; cdr3_aa: CAWRTGGWYGYTF
clone_size: few; d_call: TRBD2; v_call: TRBV28; cdr3_length: 16; j_call: TRBJ2-5; cdr3_nt: TGTGCCAGCAGTCAGAGGGGACTAGCAGGAGTCGAGACCCAGTACTTC; cdr3_aa: CASSQRGLAGVETQYF
clone_size: .; d_call: .; v_call: TRBV28; cdr3_length: 14; j_call: TRBJ2-2; cdr3_nt: TGTGCCAGCAGTTCTCCTAGCTTACCCGGGGAGCTGTTTTTT; cdr3_aa: CASSSPSLPGELFF
clone_size: .; d_call: TRBD1; v_call: TRBV6-5; cdr3_length: 17; j_call: TRBJ1-5; cdr3_nt: TGTGCCAGTAGTTACTCAGGTTACAGGGGTGGCAATCAGCCCCAGCATTTT; cdr3_aa: CASSYSGYRGGNQPQHF
clone_size: .; d_call: .; v_call: TRBV3-1; cdr3_length: 14; j_call: TRBJ2-5; cdr3_nt: TGTGCCAGCAGCCAAGGGGATCCCGGAGAGACCCAGTACTTC; cdr3_aa: CASSQGDPGETQYF
clone_size: .; d_call: TRBD2; v_call: TRBV6-1; cdr3_length: 17; j_call: TRBJ2-7; cdr3_nt: TGTGCCAGCAGTCGCCCACTACTAGCGGGGGACTCGTACGAGCAGTACTTC; cdr3_aa: CASSRPLLAGDSYEQYF
clone_size: .; d_call: TRBD2; v_call: TRBV3-1; cdr3_length: 16; j_call: TRBJ2-3; cdr3_nt: TGTGCCAGCAGCCAAGGAACTAGCGGGGGACGTGATACGCAGTATTTT; cdr3_aa: CASSQGTSGGRDTQYF
clone_size: .; d_call: TRBD2; v_call: TRBV6-2/TRBV6-3; cdr3_length: 15; j_call: TRBJ2-7; cdr3_nt: TGTGCCAGCACCTTCCCGGGGGGGAGCTCCTACGAGCAGTACTTC; cdr3_aa: CASTFPGGSSYEQYF
clone_size: many; d_call: .; v_call: TRBV12-3/TRBV12-4; cdr3_length: 12; j_call: TRBJ1-2; cdr3_nt: TGTGCCAGCAGTTTCGGGAACTATGGCTACACCTTC; cdr3_aa: CASSFGNYGYTF
clone_size: .; d_call: .; v_call: TRBV27; cdr3_length: 16; j_call: TRBJ2-5; cdr3_nt: TGTGCCAGCAGTTTATCGTATAGTAGCGGAGAAGAGACCCAGTACTTC; cdr3_aa: CASSLSYSSGEETQYF
clone_size: many; d_call: TRBD1; v_call: TRBV12-3/TRBV12-4; cdr3_length: 13; j_call: TRBJ1-4; cdr3_nt: TGTGCCAGCAGTGGACAGGGTGGTGAAAAACTGTTTTTT; cdr3_aa: CASSGQGGEKLFF
clone_size: .; d_call: .; v_call: TRBV12-5; cdr3_length: 16; j_call: TRBJ1-2; cdr3_nt: TGTGCTAGTGGTTTGGACCACCTAGGGGGTGCCTATGGCTACACCTTC; cdr3_aa: CASGLDHLGGAYGYTF
clone_size: few; d_call: TRBD1; v_call: TRBV6-5; cdr3_length: 16; j_call: TRBJ2-4; cdr3_nt: TGTGCCAGCAGTTTAAGACAGGGGGAAGCCAAAAACATTCAGTACTTC; cdr3_aa: CASSLRQGEAKNIQYF
clone_size: .; d_call: .; v_call: TRBV15; cdr3_length: 14; j_call: TRBJ1-2; cdr3_nt: TGTGCCACCAGCAGAGATCAAACGGATTATGGCTACACCTTC; cdr3_aa: CATSRDQTDYGYTF
clone_size: few; d_call: .; v_call: TRBV29-1; cdr3_length: 18; j_call: TRBJ2-6; cdr3_nt: TGCAGCGTTGTCGGGGAAGGCAGAAGGCTGCCTGGGGCCAACGTCCTGACTTTC; cdr3_aa: CSVVGEGRRLPGANVLTF
clone_size: .; d_call: TRBD1; v_call: TRBV10-3; cdr3_length: 13; j_call: TRBJ2-5; cdr3_nt: TGTGCCACGGACAGGGACGGACAAGAGACCCAGTACTTC; cdr3_aa: CATDRDGQETQYF
clone_size: .; d_call: .; v_call: TRBV25-1; cdr3_length: 17; j_call: TRBJ1-1; cdr3_nt: TGTGCCAGCAGTGGGTCACCCCGGGCACAGGGGAACACTGAAGCTTTCTTT; cdr3_aa: CASSGSPRAQGNTEAFF
clone_size: few; d_call: TRBD2; v_call: TRBV12-3/TRBV12-4; cdr3_length: 16; j_call: TRBJ2-3; cdr3_nt: TGTGCCAGCAGGAAAACTAGCGGGTTGATGACAGATACGCAGTATTTT; cdr3_aa: CASRKTSGLMTDTQYF
clone_size: few; d_call: .; v_call: TRBV6-5; cdr3_length: 17; j_call: TRBJ1-3; cdr3_nt: TGTGCCAGCAGTTACTTACCGTATCGTCGCTCTGGAAACACCATATATTTT; cdr3_aa: CASSYLPYRRSGNTIYF
clone_size: .; d_call: .; v_call: TRBV7-9; cdr3_length: 14; j_call: TRBJ2-7; cdr3_nt: TGTGCCAGCAGCCCAGGGAACTGGGGCTACGAGCAGTACTTC; cdr3_aa: CASSPGNWGYEQYF
clone_size: many; d_call: .; v_call: TRBV28; cdr3_length: 11; j_call: TRBJ2-7; cdr3_nt: TGTGCCACGCAGGTAGGGGGCGAGCAGTACTTC; cdr3_aa: CATQVGGEQYF
clone_size: many; d_call: .; v_call: TRBV12-3/TRBV12-4; cdr3_length: 11; j_call: TRBJ1-4; cdr3_nt: TGTGCCAGCAGTTTAGGTGAAAAACTGTTTTTT; cdr3_aa: CASSLGEKLFF
clone_size: .; d_call: .; v_call: TRBV20-1; cdr3_length: 15; j_call: TRBJ2-7; cdr3_nt: TGCAGTGCTAGAGTGGTCGGGGGGCCTACCTACGAGCAGTACTTC; cdr3_aa: CSARVVGGPTYEQYF
clone_size: few; d_call: .; v_call: TRBV20-1; cdr3_length: 15; j_call: TRBJ2-2; cdr3_nt: TGCAGTGCTAGTCGGGGGACTGAGAACACCGGGGAGCTGTTTTTT; cdr3_aa: CSASRGTENTGELFF
clone_size: .; d_call: .; v_call: TRBV28; cdr3_length: 14; j_call: TRBJ2-1; cdr3_nt: TGTGCCAGCAGTCGAGTTCGGGGGGCTGGTGAGCAGTTCTTC; cdr3_aa: CASSRVRGAGEQFF
clone_size: few; d_call: .; v_call: TRBV7-9; cdr3_length: 14; j_call: TRBJ2-7; cdr3_nt: TGTGCCAGCAGCTTACGGGACGCCTACTACGAGCAGTACTTC; cdr3_aa: CASSLRDAYYEQYF
clone_size: .; d_call: .; v_call: TRBV7-2; cdr3_length: 15; j_call: TRBJ2-1; cdr3_nt: TGTGCCAGCGCCCTGGACAGAGGCTCCTACAATGAGCAGTTCTTC; cdr3_aa: CASALDRGSYNEQFF
clone_size: .; d_call: .; v_call: TRBV11-1; cdr3_length: 15; j_call: TRBJ2-1; cdr3_nt: TGTGCCAGCACGGACTACAGCGGCTCCTACAATGAGCAGTTCTTC; cdr3_aa: CASTDYSGSYNEQFF
clone_size: few; d_call: TRBD1; v_call: TRBV12-3/TRBV12-4; cdr3_length: 14; j_call: TRBJ2-5; cdr3_nt: TGTGCCAGCAGGCACAGGGGGCCCCAAGAGACCCAGTACTTC; cdr3_aa: CASRHRGPQETQYF
clone_size: .; d_call: .; v_call: TRBV6-2/TRBV6-3; cdr3_length: 15; j_call: TRBJ2-7; cdr3_nt: TGTGCCAGCAGTTACCGGGACCCACTAACCAGCGAGCAGTACTTC; cdr3_aa: CASSYRDPLTSEQYF
clone_size: .; d_call: .; v_call: TRBV6-6; cdr3_length: 13; j_call: TRBJ1-1; cdr3_nt: TGTGCCAGCAGTCCCGCCGGGGCCACTGAAGCTTTCTTT; cdr3_aa: CASSPAGATEAFF
clone_size: .; d_call: .; v_call: TRBV12-3/TRBV12-4; cdr3_length: 13; j_call: TRBJ2-5; cdr3_nt: TGTGCCAGCCGGACAGAAGGGTGGGAGACCCAGTACTTC; cdr3_aa: CASRTEGWETQYF
clone_size: few; d_call: .; v_call: TRBV6-5; cdr3_length: 13; j_call: TRBJ1-2; cdr3_nt: TGTGCCAGCAGTTATAGAGACTGGGTTGGCTACACCTTC; cdr3_aa: CASSYRDWVGYTF
clone_size: .; d_call: .; v_call: TRBV7-6; cdr3_length: 13; j_call: TRBJ1-2; cdr3_nt: TGTGCCAGCAGCTTATTGGGGTATTATGGCTACACCTTC; cdr3_aa: CASSLLGYYGYTF
clone_size: few; d_call: TRBD1; v_call: TRBV7-9; cdr3_length: 13; j_call: TRBJ2-2; cdr3_nt: TGTGCCAGCAGAGGACAGGGGGCCGGGGAGCTGTTTTTT; cdr3_aa: CASRGQGAGELFF